This T cell receptor beta chain was captured in a study of regulatory T cells in long-lasting Graves disease. Findings of the study overall: Accuracy was perhaps lowered by the small sample size.

CDR3 length: 14 amino acids. Trimming took 6 bases from V and 8 from J; bases not matched to a gene: 9. In germline, CDR1 is SGHRS, CDR2 YFSETQ. Documented time point: newly diagnosed GD, antithyroid drugs for less than 3 months. With RNA extracted from PBMCs as input, the TCR library was made. Those enrolled as patients came out of an endocrinology department in Xi'an, China. For TCR beta, libraries came from iRepertoire HTBI primers and Arm-PCR of CDR3 regions. TCRdb re-derived calls from the multiplex PCR reads in MiXCR, one entry per CDR3 protein. The sample has 680,000 or so distinct CDR3 sequences, about 16% seen once. The sample holds a few counts of this clonotype. Antigen unknown. The same sample was also used in a study of T cells in Graves' hyperthyroidism and ophthalmopathy. That source reports: Using the HTBI primer set, a first-round RT-PCR was run on the TCR CDR3.

This clonotype was obtained from a woman aged 30 to 39 with Graves disease. The chain has TRBV5-1 and TRBJ2-1; 9 nucleotides match TRBD2. The sample in question was peripheral blood mononuclear cells (PBMCs), obtained at new diagnosis, from a patient treated with antithyroid drugs. The CDR3 DNA sequence: TGCGCCAGCAACGGACTAGCGAGGAGGGATGAGCAGTTCTTC. It is translated as CASNGLARRDEQFF.